The 30 T cell receptor beta chains given below trace back to one sample, sequenced in a study of blood T cells in healthy people across ages. A second about 7 to 12 cycle PCR used barcoded and J-beta primers. TCRdb ran MiXCR on the 5' RACE reads and lists one entry per CDR3 protein. This table holds about 900,000 distinct CDR3 sequences, around 68% found once. The specimen sequenced was blood. The receptors originated from a man aged 25-40 years in good health.

The rearrangement links TRBV28 to TRBJ2-7; 9 bases map to TRBD1. The CDR3 extends over 16 amino acids. The trim removed 5 bases at V and 9 bases at J, leaving 17 bases unmatched. The germline V gene encodes CDR1 MDHEN and CDR2 SYDVKM. The CDR3 coding sequence is TGTGCCAGCAGTCTCCCTCCCGGGACAGGGTCCCACGGGCAGTACTTC. Protein: CASSLPPGTGSHGQYF.

V gene TRBV9 combines with J gene TRBJ2-5, with D unclear. The J call may be wrong; the DNA end is better matched by TRBJ2-7. Per germline, CDR1 SGDLS and CDR2 YYNGEE. CDR3 size: 13 residues. This chain's CDR3 is CASSVATTGEQYF. The DNA of the CDR3 is TGTGCCAGCAGCGTAGCTACAACGGGCGAGCAGTACTTC.

This chain joins TRBV7-2 and TRBJ2-7; 14 bases map to TRBD2. V was clipped by 4 bases and J by 0 bases; unmatched bases: 8. CDR3 length equals 18 residues. Germline V gene data show CDR1 as SGHTA and CDR2 as FQGNSA. The CDR3 DNA reads TGTGCCAGCAGCTCCCGGACTAGCGGGGGGACCTCCTCCTACGAGCAGTACTTC. Protein sequence: CASSSRTSGGTSSYEQYF.

This sequence joins TRBV27 and TRBJ2-5; D remains ambiguous. The CDR3 extends over 14 amino acids. V dropped 3 bases and J dropped 11 bases, with 19 bases sitting between them. CDR1 is MNHEY, CDR2 SMNVEV, per germline (reference sequence). Written as DNA, the CDR3 is TGTGCCAGCAGTTTTTTATCCCCATGGGATGAGCAGTACTTC. Amino acids: CASSFLSPWDEQYF.

The chain links TRBV9 to TRBJ1-5; 7 nucleotides align to TRBD1. The CDR3 runs 15 residues. The V and J ends lost 0 bases and 2 bases, in that order; junction bases with no gene match: 2. Germline CDR1 and CDR2: SGDLS and YYNGEE. CDR3 DNA: TGTGCCAGCAGCGTAGGGCAGGGGGGCAATCAGCCCCAGCATTTT. This translates into CASSVGQGGNQPQHF.

The chain is built from TRBV9 and TRBJ1-5, with D tentatively TRBD1 (5 bases). V gave up 4 bases and J gave up 6 bases, with 14 bases separating them. Germline CDR1 reads SGDLS; CDR2 reads YYNGEE. The CDR3 has 14 residues. In DNA, the CDR3 is TGTGCCAGCAGCTCGGAGGGTGGGGCTCAGCCCCAGCATTTT. As protein: CASSSEGGAQPQHF.

CDR3 protein: CASSFQRGFTDTQYF. The CDR3 DNA reads as TGTGCCAGCAGTTTCCAGCGGGGCTTCACAGATACGCAGTATTTT. The chain is built from TRBV28 and TRBJ2-3; TRBD2 matches 7 bases. Trimming cost V 3 bases and J 2 bases; bases outside gene matches: 5. The CDR3 runs 15 residues. CDR1 is MDHEN and CDR2 is SYDVKM in the germline V gene.

The chain combines TRBV27 with TRBJ2-1; TRBD2 agrees at 10 bases. Germline CDR1 is MNHEY and CDR2 is SMNVEV (reference sequence). This CDR3 has 16 residues. The junction had 4 bases not matched to a gene; V was cut back by 5 bases and J by 0 bases. CDR3 sequence (DNA): TGTGCCAGCAGTCCAAGCGGGGGGGCCTCCTACAATGAGCAGTTCTTC. Translated, it gives CASSPSGGASYNEQFF.

CDR3 in amino acids: CASSPPGRGTDTQYF. The CDR3 region has the DNA TGTGCCAGCAGCCCGCCGGGGCGGGGTACAGATACGCAGTATTTT. V gene TRBV7-9 combines with J gene TRBJ2-3; a possible D gene is TRBD2 (6 bases). V was shortened by 5 bases and J by 3 bases, with 15 bases between the two germline ends. This CDR3 is built from 15 residues. Germline-derived CDR1 and CDR2 are SEHNR and FQNEAQ (reference sequence).

This clonotype showed up just a few times. The chain is built from TRBV20-1 and TRBJ2-1; D possibly corresponds to TRBD1 (6 bases). The CDR3 has 17 amino acids. The V gene lost 1 base and the J gene lost 0 bases, with 16 bases spanning the gap. Germline V gives CDR1 DFQATT, CDR2 SNEGSKA (reference sequence). CDR3 sequence reads: CSARAKQGTSSYNEQFF. The CDR3 bases are TGCAGTGCTAGAGCTAAACAGGGCACCAGCTCCTACAATGAGCAGTTCTTC.

This clonotype was recorded a few times. V usage is TRBV20-1 and J usage is TRBJ1-5, with TRBD1 identical over 12 bases. Trimming cost V 0 bases and J 4 bases; bases outside gene matches: 4. The CDR3 is made up of 16 amino acids. Per germline, CDR1 DFQATT and CDR2 SNEGSKA (reference sequence). The CDR3 spells CSAREPGQGANQPQHF. CDR3 in DNA: TGCAGTGCTAGAGAACCGGGACAGGGGGCGAATCAGCCCCAGCATTTT.

The gene calls are TRBV20-1 and TRBJ2-7; no firm D call. The CDR3 spans 10 residues. Trimming shortened V by 7 bases and J by 6 bases, and 10 bases separated the two germline ends. Germline CDR1 reads DFQATT; CDR2 reads SNEGSKA (reference sequence). The CDR3, as DNA: TGCAGTGTGACCATGCGCGAGCAGTACTTC. Its protein is CSVTMREQYF.

This sequence joins TRBV15 and TRBJ1-5, with TRBD1 as a possible D gene (5 bases). CDR1 and CDR2 (germline): LNHNV, YYDKDF (reference sequence). V was pared by 5 bases and J by 5 bases, with 19 bases between. This CDR3 is 16 amino acids long. CDR3 residues: CATSDSMRGGYQPQHF. DNA of the CDR3: TGTGCCACCAGCGACAGCATGAGGGGAGGCTATCAGCCCCAGCATTTT.

This clonotype was detected only a few times. The J gene is TRBJ2-1, the V gene TRBV9; possibly TRBD1 or TRBD2 for D (6 bases each). Germline CDR1 SGDLS, CDR2 YYNGEE. The CDR3 runs to 16 residues. Between the trimmed V and J ends, which lost 1 base and 6 bases, there was a span of 17 bases. CDR3 DNA sequence: TGTGCCAGCAGCGTATCGGCGGGGCCAGGGGTCAATGAGCAGTTCTTC. Translation: CASSVSAGPGVNEQFF.

This clonotype was detected only a few times. CDR3 region: CASSQLRSGANVLTF. The CDR3 region has the DNA TGTGCCAGCAGCCAACTCCGCTCTGGGGCCAACGTCCTGACTTTC. V is TRBV3-1 and J is TRBJ2-6; D is unclear. Germline V lookup: CDR1 LGHDT, CDR2 YNNKEL (reference sequence). The CDR3 consists of 15 residues. V dropped 2 bases and J dropped 0 bases, with 5 bases sitting between them.

The chain is built from TRBV11-2 and TRBJ1-2; D unclear. Trimming took 0 bases from V and 0 from J, leaving 5 bases between them. Germline V gene sequence: CDR1 SGHAT, CDR2 FQNNGV. The CDR3 loop spans 14 amino acids. The CDR3 coding sequence is TGTGCCAGCAGCTTAGATGAAGCTAACTATGGCTACACCTTC. Amino acids: CASSLDEANYGYTF. The full variable domain, completed using reference TRBV11-2 and TRBJ1-2, is EAGVAQSPRYKIIEKRQSVAFWCNPISGHATLYWYQQILGQGPKLLIQFQNNGVVDDSQLPKDRFSAERLKGVDSTLKIQPAKLEDSAVYLCASSLDEANYGYTFGSGTRLTVV.

This chain connects TRBV2 to TRBJ2-1, with D possibly being TRBD2 (7 bases). V lost 7 bases to trimming and J lost 4 bases, with 14 bases between them. The germline CDR1 and CDR2 sequences are SNHLY and FYNNEI. This CDR3 is built from 14 residues. This chain's CDR3 is CASMGGGGYNEQFF. Here the CDR3 DNA reads TGTGCCAGCATGGGGGGAGGGGGTTACAATGAGCAGTTCTTC.

This clonotype has a handful of counts. This rearrangement joins TRBV12-3 or TRBV12-4 to TRBJ1-1; 10 bases line up with TRBD1. V was clipped by 3 bases and J by 5 bases; unmatched bases: 3. The CDR3 sequence is 14 residues long. The CDR3 spells CASSFGTGATEAFF. The CDR3 DNA reads TGTGCCAGCAGTTTTGGGACAGGGGCAACTGAAGCTTTCTTT.

The sample holds one count of this clonotype. Here the CDR3 DNA reads TGCAGTGCTCCCGGGACAGGGATTACTGAAGCTTTCTTT. It translates to CSAPGTGITEAFF. The chain joins TRBV20-1 to TRBJ1-1, with 9 nucleotides matching TRBD1. This CDR3 is built from 13 residues. J gave up 5 bases and V 5 bases, and 6 bases lay outside the gene matches. The germline CDR1 and CDR2 sequences are DFQATT and SNEGSKA (reference sequence).

This sequence joins TRBV7-2 and TRBJ2-5; 7 bases match TRBD1. Germline CDR1 reads SGHTA; CDR2 reads FQGNSA. The CDR3 totals 15 residues. The V gene end was trimmed by 5 bases and the J gene end by 0 bases; junction bases not matched to a gene: 6. CDR3 region: CASSPYGTDQETQYF. In DNA form, the CDR3 reads TGTGCCAGCAGCCCATACGGGACAGACCAAGAGACCCAGTACTTC.

CDR3 DNA: TGTGCCAGCAGCCAAATTCAGGGGGCGCAGGGGACCCAGTACTTC. This gives the protein CASSQIQGAQGTQYF. This sequence joins TRBV7-2 and TRBJ2-5; 8 positions agree with TRBD1. Per the germline V gene, CDR1 is SGHTA and CDR2 is FQGNSA. V trimming: 5 bases; J trimming: 7 bases; junction bases outside the gene matches: 12. This CDR3 is 15 amino acids long.

The gene calls are TRBV30 and TRBJ2-1, with 10 bases fitting TRBD2. CDR1 is GTSNPN, CDR2 SVGIG, per germline (reference sequence). The J segment lost 14 bases and the V segment lost 7 bases, leaving 14 bases of the junction unmatched. The CDR3 spans 13 residues. This chain's CDR3 is CAFLAGEERGEFF. The CDR3 DNA follows: TGTGCCTTCCTAGCGGGGGAAGAGAGGGGGGAGTTCTTC.

The rearrangement joins TRBV5-1 to TRBJ2-3; no definite D call. The V end was cut by 4 bases, the J end by 5 bases, with 17 bases between. The germline gives CDR1 SGHRS, CDR2 YFSETQ. The CDR3 extends over 15 amino acids. CDR3 in amino acids: CASSPLGSSGDTQYF. CDR3 DNA: TGCGCCAGCAGCCCGCTGGGGTCAAGTGGAGATACGCAGTATTTT.

This clonotype was counted at least ten times. This chain links TRBV20-1 with TRBJ2-1; a possible D gene is TRBD1 (6 bases). The V and J ends lost 1 base and 4 bases respectively, with 11 bases between them. The CDR3 is made up of 14 amino acids. The germline gives CDR1 DFQATT, CDR2 SNEGSKA (reference sequence). CDR3 residues: CSARVWDTYNEQFF. DNA for the CDR3: TGCAGTGCTAGAGTATGGGACACATACAATGAGCAGTTCTTC.

This chain connects TRBV6-5 to TRBJ2-1, with TRBD2 matching 9 bases. V lost 4 bases to trimming and J lost 2 bases; unmatched junction nucleotides: 12. There are 18 residues in the CDR3. CDR1 is MNHEY and CDR2 is SVGAGI in the germline V gene. As DNA, the CDR3 is TGTGCCAGCAGTTCCCTTCGTGGCGGGGGGGCCCCCTACAATGAGCAGTTCTTC. Translation gives CASSSLRGGGAPYNEQFF.

V gene TRBV20-1 combines with J gene TRBJ2-4; 12 bases map to TRBD2. This CDR3 has 16 residues. Trimming cost V 4 bases and J 10 bases; bases outside gene matches: 14. The germline V gene has CDR1 DFQATT and CDR2 SNEGSKA (reference sequence). The chain's CDR3 is CSATGLAGPLYDIQYF. CDR3 coding DNA: TGCAGTGCTACCGGACTAGCGGGGCCATTATATGATATTCAGTACTTC.

V and J are TRBV29-1 and TRBJ1-4, with D possibly TRBD1 on 6 matching bases. From germline, CDR1 is SQVTM and CDR2 ANQGSEA. This CDR3 region has 16 residues. Trimming removed 0 bases from V and 7 bases from J, with 18 bases in between. CDR3 region: CSVEDSTGAAGEKLFF. CDR3 bases: TGCAGCGTTGAAGATTCGACGGGGGCCGCAGGTGAAAAACTGTTTTTT.

The chain combines TRBV5-1 with TRBJ2-1, with 10 bases matching TRBD1. The CDR3 consists of 16 residues. With 6 bases clipped from V and 5 bases from J, the junction kept 11 bases outside the gene matches. The V gene's germline CDR1 is SGHRS and CDR2 YFSETQ. The CDR3 DNA reads TGCGCCAGCACCATTACCCCCGGGACAGGGGACAATGAGCAGTTCTTC. As protein: CASTITPGTGDNEQFF.

This clonotype was seen a few times. This rearrangement joins TRBV7-2 to TRBJ2-2; the match to TRBD1 covers 8 bases. V lost 4 bases to trimming and J lost 4 bases; unmatched junction nucleotides: 5. The CDR3 is made up of 15 amino acids. The germline V gene encodes CDR1 SGHTA and CDR2 FQGNSA. The CDR3 nucleotides are TGTGCCAGCAGCTCCTACAGGGGGAGCACCGGGGAGCTGTTTTTT. Translation: CASSSYRGSTGELFF.

This clonotype came up a few times. V usage is TRBV4-3 and J usage is TRBJ1-2; D might be TRBD1 (6 bases). The germline gives CDR1 LGHNA, CDR2 YSLEER. Trimming pared 7 bases from V and 0 bases from J, leaving 21 bases between. This CDR3 contains 17 residues. CDR3 in DNA: TGCGCCAGCAACCCTAGGACAGTAGGATCGGCTAACTATGGCTACACCTTC. Residues: CASNPRTVGSANYGYTF.